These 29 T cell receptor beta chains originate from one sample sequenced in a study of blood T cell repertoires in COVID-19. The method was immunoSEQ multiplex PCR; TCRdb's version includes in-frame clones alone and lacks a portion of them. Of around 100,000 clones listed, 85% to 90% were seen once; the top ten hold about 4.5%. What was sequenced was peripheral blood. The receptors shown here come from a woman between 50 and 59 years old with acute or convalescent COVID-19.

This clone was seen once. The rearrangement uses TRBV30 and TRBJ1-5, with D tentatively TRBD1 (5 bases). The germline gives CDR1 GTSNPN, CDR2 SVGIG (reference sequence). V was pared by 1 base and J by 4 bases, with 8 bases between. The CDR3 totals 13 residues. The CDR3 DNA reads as TGTGCCTGGAGTGGACAGAATAATCAGCCCCAGCATTTT. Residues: CAWSGQNNQPQHF.

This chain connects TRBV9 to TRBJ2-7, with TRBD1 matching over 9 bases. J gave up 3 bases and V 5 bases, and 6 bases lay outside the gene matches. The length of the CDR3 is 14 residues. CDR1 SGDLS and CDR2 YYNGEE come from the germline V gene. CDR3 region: CASSLGQGIYEQYF. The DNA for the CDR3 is TGTGCCAGCAGTCTTGGACAGGGGATCTACGAGCAGTACTTC.

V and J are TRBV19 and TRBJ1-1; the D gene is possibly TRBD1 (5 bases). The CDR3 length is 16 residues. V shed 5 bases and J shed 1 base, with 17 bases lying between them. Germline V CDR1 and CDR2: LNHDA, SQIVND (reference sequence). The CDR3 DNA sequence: TGTGCCAGTAGTCCAATACGGGGGGACGGGAACACTGAAGCTTTCTTT. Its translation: CASSPIRGDGNTEAFF.

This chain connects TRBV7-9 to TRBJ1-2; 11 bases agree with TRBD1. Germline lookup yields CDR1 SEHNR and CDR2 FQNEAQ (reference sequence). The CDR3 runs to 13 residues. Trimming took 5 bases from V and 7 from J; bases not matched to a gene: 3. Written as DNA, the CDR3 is TGTGCCAGCAGCCCAGGACAGGGGGCTGGCTACACCTTC. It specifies CASSPGQGAGYTF.

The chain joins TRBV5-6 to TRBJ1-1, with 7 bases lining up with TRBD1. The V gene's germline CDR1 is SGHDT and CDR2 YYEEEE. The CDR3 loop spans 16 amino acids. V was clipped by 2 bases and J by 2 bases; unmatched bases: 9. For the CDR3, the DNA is TGTGCCAGCAGCTTACTACAAACAGGGGCAAACACTGAAGCTTTCTTT. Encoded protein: CASSLLQTGANTEAFF.

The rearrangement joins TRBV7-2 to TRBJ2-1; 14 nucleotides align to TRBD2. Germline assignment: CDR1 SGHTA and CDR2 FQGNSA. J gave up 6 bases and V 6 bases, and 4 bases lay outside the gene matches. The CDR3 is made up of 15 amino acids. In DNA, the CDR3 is TGTGCCAGCAGTTTCGGGACTAGCGGGAGCAATGAGCAGTTCTTC. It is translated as CASSFGTSGSNEQFF. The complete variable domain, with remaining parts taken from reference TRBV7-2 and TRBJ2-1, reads GAGVSQSPSNKVTEKGKDVELRCDPISGHTALYWYRQSLGQGLEFLIYFQGNSAPDKSGLPSDRFSAERTGGSVSTLTIQRTQQEDSAVYLCASSFGTSGSNEQFFGPGTRLTVL.

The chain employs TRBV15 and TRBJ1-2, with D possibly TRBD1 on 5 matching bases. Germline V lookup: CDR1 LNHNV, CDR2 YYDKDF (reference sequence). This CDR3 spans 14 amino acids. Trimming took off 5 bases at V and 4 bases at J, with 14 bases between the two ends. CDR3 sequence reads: CATSPSGGFYGYTF. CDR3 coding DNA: TGTGCCACCAGCCCCTCCGGGGGTTTCTATGGCTACACCTTC.

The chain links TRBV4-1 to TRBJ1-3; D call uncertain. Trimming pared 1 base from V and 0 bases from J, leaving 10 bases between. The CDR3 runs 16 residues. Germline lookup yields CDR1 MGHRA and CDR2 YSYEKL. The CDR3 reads CASSQVWPGSGNTIYF. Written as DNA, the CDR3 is TGCGCCAGCAGCCAAGTATGGCCAGGCTCTGGAAACACCATATATTTT.

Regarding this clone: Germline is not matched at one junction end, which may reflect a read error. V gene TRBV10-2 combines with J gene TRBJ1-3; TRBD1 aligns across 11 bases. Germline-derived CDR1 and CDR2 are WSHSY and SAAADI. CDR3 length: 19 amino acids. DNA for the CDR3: TGCACCAGCAGTGAGCTGTCAGGACAGGGGGCGACGATTGGAAACACCATATATTTT. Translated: CTSSELSGQGATIGNTIYF.

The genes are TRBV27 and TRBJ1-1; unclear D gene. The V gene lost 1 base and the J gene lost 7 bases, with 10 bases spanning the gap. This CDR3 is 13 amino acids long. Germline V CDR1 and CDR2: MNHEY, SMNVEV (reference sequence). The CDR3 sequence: CASSLFFPGEAFF. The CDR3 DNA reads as TGTGCCAGCAGTTTATTCTTTCCGGGTGAAGCTTTCTTT.

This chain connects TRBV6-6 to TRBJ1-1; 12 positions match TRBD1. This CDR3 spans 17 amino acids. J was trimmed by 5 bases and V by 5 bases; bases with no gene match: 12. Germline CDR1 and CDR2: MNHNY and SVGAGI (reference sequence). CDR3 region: CASSLGTGGYGNTEAFF. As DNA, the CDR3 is TGTGCCAGCAGTCTAGGGACAGGGGGCTACGGAAATACTGAAGCTTTCTTT.

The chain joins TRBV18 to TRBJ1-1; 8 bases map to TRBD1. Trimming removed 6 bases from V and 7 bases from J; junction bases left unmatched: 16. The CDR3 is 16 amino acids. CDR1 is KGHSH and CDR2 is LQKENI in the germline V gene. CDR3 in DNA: TGTGCCAGCTCCCCGACCACCGCCCAGGGGGCGAGTGAAGCTTTCTTT. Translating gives CASSPTTAQGASEAFF.

The CDR3 sequence: CSASAWDRGTEAFF. The CDR3 DNA reads TGCAGTGCTAGTGCCTGGGACAGGGGAACTGAAGCTTTCTTT. The chain is built from TRBV20-1 and TRBJ1-1, with 10 bases fitting TRBD1. CDR1 DFQATT and CDR2 SNEGSKA come from the germline V gene (reference sequence). The trim removed 3 bases at V and 5 bases at J, leaving 6 bases unmatched. CDR3 size: 14 residues.

The CDR3 DNA reads TGTGCCAGCAGCTTAAATGGCGGAGCCTACGAGCAGTACTTC. It encodes CASSLNGGAYEQYF. The rearrangement joins TRBV7-2 to TRBJ2-7; no clear D. CDR3 size: 14 residues. The germline CDR1 and CDR2 sequences are SGHTA and FQGNSA. Trimming took 2 bases from V and 2 from J, leaving 10 bases between them.

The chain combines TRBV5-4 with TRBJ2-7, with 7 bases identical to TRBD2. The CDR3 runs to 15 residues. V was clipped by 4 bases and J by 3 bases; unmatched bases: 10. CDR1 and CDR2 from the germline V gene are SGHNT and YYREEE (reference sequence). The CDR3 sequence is CASSPQRGPFYEQYF. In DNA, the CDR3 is TGTGCCAGCAGCCCTCAGCGGGGACCTTTCTACGAGCAGTACTTC. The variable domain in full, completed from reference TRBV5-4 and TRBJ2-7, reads ETGVTQSPTHLIKTRGQQVTLRCSSQSGHNTVSWYQQALGQGPQFIFQYYREEENGRGNFPPRFSGLQFPNYSSELNVNALELDDSALYLCASSPQRGPFYEQYFGPGTRLTVT.

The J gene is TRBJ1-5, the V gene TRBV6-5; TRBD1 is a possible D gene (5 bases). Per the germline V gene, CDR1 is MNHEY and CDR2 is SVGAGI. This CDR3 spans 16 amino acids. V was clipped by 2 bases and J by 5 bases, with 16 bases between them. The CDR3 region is CASSYAAPGDDQPQHF. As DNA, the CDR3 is TGTGCCAGCAGTTACGCGGCTCCGGGGGATGATCAGCCCCAGCATTTT.

CDR3 in DNA: TGTGCCAGCAGTCCCGGGACTAGCGGGGAAAATGAGCAGTTCTTC. Translated, it gives CASSPGTSGENEQFF. The chain links TRBV27 to TRBJ2-1, with TRBD2 matching over 13 bases. Losses at the gene ends were 5 bases for V and 7 bases for J; bases not matched to a gene: 5. This CDR3 is built from 15 residues. Per germline, CDR1 MNHEY and CDR2 SMNVEV (reference sequence).

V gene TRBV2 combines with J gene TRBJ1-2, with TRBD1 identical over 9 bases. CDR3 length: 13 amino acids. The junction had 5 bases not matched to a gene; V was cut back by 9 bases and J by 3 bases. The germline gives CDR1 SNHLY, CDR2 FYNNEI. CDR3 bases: TGTGCCAGGGGGACAGGGTATGACTATGGCTACACCTTC. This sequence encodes CARGTGYDYGYTF.

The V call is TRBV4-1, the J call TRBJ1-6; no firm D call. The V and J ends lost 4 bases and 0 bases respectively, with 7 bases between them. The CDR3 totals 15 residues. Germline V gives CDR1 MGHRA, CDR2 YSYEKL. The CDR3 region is CASSRGSSYNSPLHF. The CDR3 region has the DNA TGCGCCAGCAGCCGCGGGAGCTCCTATAATTCACCCCTCCACTTT.

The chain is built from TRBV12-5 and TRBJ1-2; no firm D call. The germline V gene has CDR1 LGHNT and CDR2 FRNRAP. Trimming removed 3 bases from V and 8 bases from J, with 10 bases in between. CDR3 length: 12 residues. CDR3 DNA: TGTGCTAGTGGTTTAGAGCCACGCGGCTACACCTTC. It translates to CASGLEPRGYTF.

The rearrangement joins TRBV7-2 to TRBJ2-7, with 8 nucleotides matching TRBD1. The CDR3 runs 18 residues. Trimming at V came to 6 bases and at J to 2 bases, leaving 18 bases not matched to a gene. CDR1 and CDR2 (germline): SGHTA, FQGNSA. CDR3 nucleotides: TGTGCCAGCAGTTACCGGGACAGGCTATCCGTATCCGCCTACGAGCAGTACTTC. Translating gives CASSYRDRLSVSAYEQYF.

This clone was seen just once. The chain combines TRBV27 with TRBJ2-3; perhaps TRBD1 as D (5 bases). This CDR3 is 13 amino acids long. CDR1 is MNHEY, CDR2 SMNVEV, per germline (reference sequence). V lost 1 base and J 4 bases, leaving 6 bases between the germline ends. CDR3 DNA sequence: TGTGCCAGCAGTTTATTCAGGGCAGATACGCAGTATTTT. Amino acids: CASSLFRADTQYF.

CDR3 residues: CASSIGASRTEAFF. CDR3 DNA sequence: TGTGCCAGTAGTATTGGTGCCTCGAGAACTGAAGCTTTCTTT. The J gene is TRBJ1-1, the V gene TRBV19; D is uncertain. The germline CDR1 and CDR2 sequences are LNHDA and SQIVND (reference sequence). V dropped 3 bases and J dropped 5 bases, with 13 bases sitting between them. The CDR3 loop spans 14 amino acids.

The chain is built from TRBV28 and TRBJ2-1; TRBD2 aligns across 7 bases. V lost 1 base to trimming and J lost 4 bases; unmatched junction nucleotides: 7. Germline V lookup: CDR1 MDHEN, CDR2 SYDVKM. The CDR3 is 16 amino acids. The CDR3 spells CASSLFTSERYNEQFF. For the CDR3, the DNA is TGTGCCAGCAGTTTATTCACTAGCGAGCGATACAATGAGCAGTTCTTC. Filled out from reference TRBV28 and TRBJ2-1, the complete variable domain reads DVKVTQSSRYLVKRTGEKVFLECVQDMDHENMFWYRQDPGLGLRLIYFSYDVKMKEKGDIPEGYSVSREKKERFSLILESASTNQTSMYLCASSLFTSERYNEQFFGPGTRLTVL.

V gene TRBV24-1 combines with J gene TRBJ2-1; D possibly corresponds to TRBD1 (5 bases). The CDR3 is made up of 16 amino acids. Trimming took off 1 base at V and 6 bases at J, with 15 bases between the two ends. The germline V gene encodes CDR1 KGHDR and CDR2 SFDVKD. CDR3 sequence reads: CATSDFKDTRSNEQFF. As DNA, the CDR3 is TGTGCCACCAGTGATTTTAAGGACACGAGGTCCAATGAGCAGTTCTTC.

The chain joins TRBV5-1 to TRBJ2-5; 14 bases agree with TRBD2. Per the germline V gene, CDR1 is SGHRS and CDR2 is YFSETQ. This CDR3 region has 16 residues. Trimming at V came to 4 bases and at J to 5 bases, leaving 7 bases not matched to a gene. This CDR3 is CASSLTSGGAWETQYF. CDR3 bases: TGCGCCAGCAGCCTGACTAGCGGGGGGGCGTGGGAGACCCAGTACTTC.

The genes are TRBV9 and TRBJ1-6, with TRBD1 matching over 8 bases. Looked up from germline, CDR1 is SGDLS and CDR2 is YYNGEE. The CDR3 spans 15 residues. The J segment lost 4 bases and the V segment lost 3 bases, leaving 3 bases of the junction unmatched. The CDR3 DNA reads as TGTGCCAGCAGCGGACAGGGGTCTTATAATTCACCCCTCCACTTT. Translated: CASSGQGSYNSPLHF.

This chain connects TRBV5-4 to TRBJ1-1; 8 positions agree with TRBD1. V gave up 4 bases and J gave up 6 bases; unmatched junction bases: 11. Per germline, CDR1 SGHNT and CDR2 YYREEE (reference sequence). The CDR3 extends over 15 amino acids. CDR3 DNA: TGTGCCAGCAGCCCGGCCGACAGGGGAAACGCTGAAGCTTTCTTT. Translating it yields CASSPADRGNAEAFF.

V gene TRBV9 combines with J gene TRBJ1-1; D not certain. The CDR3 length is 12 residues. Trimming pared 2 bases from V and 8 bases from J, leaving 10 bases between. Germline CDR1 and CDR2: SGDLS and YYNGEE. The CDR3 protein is CASSVSNSEAFF. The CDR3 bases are TGTGCCAGCAGCGTGAGCAATTCCGAAGCTTTCTTT.